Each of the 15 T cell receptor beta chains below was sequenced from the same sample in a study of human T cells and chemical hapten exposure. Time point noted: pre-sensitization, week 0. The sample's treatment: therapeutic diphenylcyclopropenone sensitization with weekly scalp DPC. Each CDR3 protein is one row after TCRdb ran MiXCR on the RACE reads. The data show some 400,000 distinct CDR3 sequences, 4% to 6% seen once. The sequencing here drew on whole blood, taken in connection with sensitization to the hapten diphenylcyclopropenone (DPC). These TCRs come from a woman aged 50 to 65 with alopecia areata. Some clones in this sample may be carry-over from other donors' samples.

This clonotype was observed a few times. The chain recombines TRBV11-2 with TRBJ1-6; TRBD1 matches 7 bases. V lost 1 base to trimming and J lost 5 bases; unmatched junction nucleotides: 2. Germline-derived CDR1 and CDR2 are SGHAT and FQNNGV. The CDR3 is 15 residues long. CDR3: CASSLAGGNNSPLHF. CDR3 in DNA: TGTGCCAGCAGCTTAGCAGGGGGTAATAATTCACCCCTCCACTTT.

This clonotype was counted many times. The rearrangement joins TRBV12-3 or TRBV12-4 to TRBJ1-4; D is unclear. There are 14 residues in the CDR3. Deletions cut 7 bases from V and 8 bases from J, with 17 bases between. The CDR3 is CASTLENPSEKLFF. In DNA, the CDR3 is TGTGCCAGCACCCTAGAGAATCCATCGGAAAAACTGTTTTTT.

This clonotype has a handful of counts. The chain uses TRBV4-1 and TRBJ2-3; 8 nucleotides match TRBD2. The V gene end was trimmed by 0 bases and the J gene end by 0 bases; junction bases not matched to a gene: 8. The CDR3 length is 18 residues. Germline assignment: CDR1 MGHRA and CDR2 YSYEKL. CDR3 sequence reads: CASSQEVAAGASTDTQYF. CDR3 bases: TGCGCCAGCAGCCAAGAAGTTGCAGCGGGGGCTAGCACAGATACGCAGTATTTT.

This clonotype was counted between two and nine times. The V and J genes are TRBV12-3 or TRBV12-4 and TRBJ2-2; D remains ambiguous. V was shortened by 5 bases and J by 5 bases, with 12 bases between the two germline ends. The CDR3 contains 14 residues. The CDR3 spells CASSPLRWTGELFF. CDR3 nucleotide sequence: TGTGCCAGCAGTCCCCTCCGTTGGACCGGGGAGCTGTTTTTT.

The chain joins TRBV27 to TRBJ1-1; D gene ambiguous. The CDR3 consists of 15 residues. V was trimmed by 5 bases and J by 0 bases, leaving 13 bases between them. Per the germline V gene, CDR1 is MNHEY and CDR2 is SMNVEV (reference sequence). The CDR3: CASSLIYEVNTEAFF. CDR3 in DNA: TGTGCCAGCAGTCTGATTTATGAGGTGAACACTGAAGCTTTCTTT.

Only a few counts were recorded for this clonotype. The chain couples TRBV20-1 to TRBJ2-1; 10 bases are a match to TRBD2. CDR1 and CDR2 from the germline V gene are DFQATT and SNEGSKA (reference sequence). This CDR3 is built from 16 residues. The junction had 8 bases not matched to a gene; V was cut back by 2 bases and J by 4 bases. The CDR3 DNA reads TGCAGTGCTAGAAAGGCTAGCGGGAGTACATACAATGAGCAGTTCTTC. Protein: CSARKASGSTYNEQFF.

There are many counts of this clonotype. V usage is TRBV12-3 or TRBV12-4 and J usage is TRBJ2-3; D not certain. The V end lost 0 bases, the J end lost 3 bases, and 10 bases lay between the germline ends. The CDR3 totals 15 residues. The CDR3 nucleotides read TGTGCCAGCAGTTTAGCGTCGGGTATGACAGATACGCAGTATTTT. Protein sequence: CASSLASGMTDTQYF.

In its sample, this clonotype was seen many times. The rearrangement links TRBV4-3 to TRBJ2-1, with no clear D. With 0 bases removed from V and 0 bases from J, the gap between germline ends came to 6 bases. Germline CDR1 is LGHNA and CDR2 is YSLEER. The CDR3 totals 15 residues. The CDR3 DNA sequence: TGCGCCAGCAGCCAAGAAGGGCTCTCCTACAATGAGCAGTTCTTC. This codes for CASSQEGLSYNEQFF.

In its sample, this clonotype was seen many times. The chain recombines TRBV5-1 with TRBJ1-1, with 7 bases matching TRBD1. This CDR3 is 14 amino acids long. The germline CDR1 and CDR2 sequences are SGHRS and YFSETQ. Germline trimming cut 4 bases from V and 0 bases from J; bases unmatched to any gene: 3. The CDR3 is CASSTGQLNTEAFF. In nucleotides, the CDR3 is TGCGCCAGCAGCACGGGACAGCTGAACACTGAAGCTTTCTTT.

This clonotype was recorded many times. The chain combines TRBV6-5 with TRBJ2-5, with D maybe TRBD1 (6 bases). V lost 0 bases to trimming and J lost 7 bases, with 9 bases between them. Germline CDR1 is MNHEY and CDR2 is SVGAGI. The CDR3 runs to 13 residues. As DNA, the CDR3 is TGTGCCAGCAGTTACTCGGTAGGGGGGACCCAGTACTTC. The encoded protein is CASSYSVGGTQYF.

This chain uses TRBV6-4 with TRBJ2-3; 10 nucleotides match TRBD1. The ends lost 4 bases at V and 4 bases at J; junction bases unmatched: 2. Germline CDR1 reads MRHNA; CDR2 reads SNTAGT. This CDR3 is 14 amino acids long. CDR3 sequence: CASSGDRGADTQYF. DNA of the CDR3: TGTGCCAGCAGTGGGGACAGGGGCGCAGATACGCAGTATTTT.

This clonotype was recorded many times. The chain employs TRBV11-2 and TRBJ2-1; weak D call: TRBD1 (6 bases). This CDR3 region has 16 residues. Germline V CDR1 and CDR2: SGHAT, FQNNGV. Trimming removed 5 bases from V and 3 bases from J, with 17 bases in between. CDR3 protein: CASSPLGATIYNEQFF. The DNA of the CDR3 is TGTGCCAGCAGCCCCTTGGGGGCTACAATCTACAATGAGCAGTTCTTC.

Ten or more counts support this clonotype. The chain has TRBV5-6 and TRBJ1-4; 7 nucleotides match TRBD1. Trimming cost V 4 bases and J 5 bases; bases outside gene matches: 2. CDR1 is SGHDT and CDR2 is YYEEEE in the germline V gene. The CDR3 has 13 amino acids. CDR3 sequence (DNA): TGTGCCAGCAGCGCGACAGGGAATGAAAAACTGTTTTTT. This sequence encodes CASSATGNEKLFF.

In DNA, the CDR3 is TGCAGCGTTGAGACCCGGGGGATGGGGGCCAACGTCCTGACTTTC. As protein: CSVETRGMGANVLTF. V usage is TRBV29-1 and J usage is TRBJ2-6; D might be TRBD2 (6 bases). The CDR3 spans 15 residues. The germline V and J ends were trimmed by 3 bases and 4 bases, with 13 bases remaining between them. From germline, CDR1 is SQVTM and CDR2 ANQGSEA.

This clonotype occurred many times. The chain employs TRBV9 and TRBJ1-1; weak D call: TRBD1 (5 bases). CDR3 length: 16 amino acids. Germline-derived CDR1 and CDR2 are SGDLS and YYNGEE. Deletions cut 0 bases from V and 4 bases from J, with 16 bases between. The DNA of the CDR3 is TGTGCCAGCAGCGTAGCTGGGGCCCCTGGGGCCACTGAAGCTTTCTTT. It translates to CASSVAGAPGATEAFF.